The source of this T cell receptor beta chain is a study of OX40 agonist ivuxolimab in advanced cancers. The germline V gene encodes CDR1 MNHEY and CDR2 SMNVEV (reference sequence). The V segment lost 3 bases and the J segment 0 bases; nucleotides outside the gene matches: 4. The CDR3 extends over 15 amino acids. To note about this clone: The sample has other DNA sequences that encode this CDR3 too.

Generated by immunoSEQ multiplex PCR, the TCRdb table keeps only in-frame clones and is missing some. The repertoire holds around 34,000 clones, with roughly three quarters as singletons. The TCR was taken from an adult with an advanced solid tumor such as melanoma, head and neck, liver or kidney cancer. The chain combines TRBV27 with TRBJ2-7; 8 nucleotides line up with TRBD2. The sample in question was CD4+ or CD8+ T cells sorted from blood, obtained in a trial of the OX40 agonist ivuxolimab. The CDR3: CASSFGLAGSYEQYF. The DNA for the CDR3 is TGTGCCAGCAGTTTTGGGCTAGCGGGCTCCTACGAGCAGTACTTC.